This TCR beta chain was captured in a study of memory CD4+ T cells and cytomegalovirus serostatus. Findings and caveats of the study: Of about 150 reported CMV TCRbeta sequences, 65 to 85 were found in memory CD4+ repertoires.

Single viable CD3+CD4+CD8-CD45RO+ cells were sorted as the memory CD4+ T cells. This CDR3 is built from 15 residues. Germline V gives CDR1 MDHEN, CDR2 SYDVKM. The V gene lost 2 bases and the J gene lost 1 base, with 11 bases spanning the gap. Method: immunoSEQ multiplex PCR; TCRdb's copy keeps in-frame clones and lacks some. The data contain approximately 50,000 clones, around 82% of them singletons. On this clone: Its antigen is unknown.

Sequenced: memory CD4+ T cells from blood. The chain combines TRBV28 with TRBJ1-1, with D possibly being TRBD1 (6 bases). The origin of this receptor is an adult in good health and CMV-seronegative. The CDR3 DNA sequence: TGTGCCAGCAGTTTAGCAGGGGCAGGGAACACTGAAGCTTTCTTT. It yields the protein CASSLAGAGNTEAFF.